The 6 T cell receptor beta chains below were found in one sample sequenced in a study of shared clonotypes between healthy human individuals. The data were produced by immunoSEQ multiplex PCR, yet TCRdb's version contains in-frame clones alone and is incomplete. The repertoire has 740,000 or so clones, 73% of them found once; the top ten carry around 1.8%. Sequencing was performed on memory CD4+ T cells sorted from blood. Stated subset: CD45RA-negative fraction. The receptors here all came from a woman aged 25 to 45 in good health.

V is TRBV11-2 and J is TRBJ2-7, with D tentatively TRBD2 (5 bases). Trimming took off 1 base at V and 4 bases at J, with 11 bases between the two ends. Germline V gene sequence: CDR1 SGHAT, CDR2 FQNNGV. The CDR3 length is 14 residues. CDR3 sequence: CASSLAPGEYEQYF. The CDR3 DNA reads TGTGCCAGCAGCTTAGCTCCCGGGGAGTACGAGCAGTACTTC.

This clone has only a few counts. The V gene is TRBV7-2, the J gene TRBJ2-3; possibly TRBD2 for D (5 bases). V was clipped by 3 bases and J by 0 bases, with 13 bases between them. CDR1 SGHTA and CDR2 FQGNSA come from the germline V gene. The CDR3 sequence is 16 residues long. In nucleotides, the CDR3 is TGTGCCAGCAGCTTGATCGGGAACGATAGCACAGATACGCAGTATTTT. This translates into CASSLIGNDSTDTQYF.

In this sample, this clone turned up once. The V and J genes are TRBV10-3 and TRBJ1-1; D is unresolved. V was pared by 0 bases and J by 1 base, with 9 bases between. The CDR3 is made up of 15 amino acids. CDR1 ENHRY and CDR2 SYGVKD come from the germline V gene. CDR3 coding DNA: TGTGCCATCAGTGAGTCGACACAGACGAACACTGAAGCTTTCTTT. Translated, it gives CAISESTQTNTEAFF.

The V call is TRBV11-2, the J call TRBJ2-7; TRBD2 matches 11 bases. Germline V lookup: CDR1 SGHAT, CDR2 FQNNGV. With 3 bases clipped from V and 10 bases from J, the junction kept 5 bases outside the gene matches. This CDR3 is 13 amino acids long. The CDR3 DNA follows: TGTGCCAGCAGCTTCGGGACTAGCGGCCGACAGTACTTC. Protein: CASSFGTSGRQYF.

The chain has TRBV5-5 and TRBJ1-3; D unresolved. This CDR3 region has 14 residues. Per germline, CDR1 SGHKS and CDR2 YYEKEE (reference sequence). The ends were cut back, 0 bases at V and 4 bases at J, with 8 bases in the middle. The CDR3 sequence is CASSLGQTGNTIYF. The CDR3 coding sequence is TGTGCCAGCAGCTTGGGCCAAACGGGAAACACCATATATTTT.

This clone came up once. The rearrangement links TRBV28 to TRBJ1-2; 10 nucleotides line up with TRBD1. CDR1 and CDR2 from the germline V gene are MDHEN and SYDVKM. V dropped 5 bases and J dropped 7; count of bases not matched to a gene: 7. The CDR3 runs to 14 residues. The CDR3: CASSTWTGGIGYTF. CDR3 DNA: TGTGCCAGCAGTACTTGGACAGGGGGAATTGGCTACACCTTC.